The 19 T cell receptor beta chains in this list originate from one sample, sequenced in a study of beta chain features in type 1 diabetes. Findings and caveats of the study: For Type 1 diabetes patients, all four CD4+ subsets carried TCRB CDR3s that were moderately but significantly shorter.

cDNA synthesis used the whole RNA isolate, giving expressed TCRB sequences. Assay used: immunoSEQ multiplex PCR; TCRdb lists only in-frame clones, some missing. This sample carries about 160,000 clones, around 8.3% of them seen once, and the ten largest clones take 0.45% to 0.55%. These receptors are not linked to any known antigen. The sequenced sample consisted of central memory CD4+ T cells from blood. The receptors originated from a young woman with type 1 diabetes.

Only a few counts were recorded for this clone. The genes are TRBV7-2 and TRBJ1-2; D unresolved. V was shortened by 1 base and J by 4 bases, with 7 bases between the two germline ends. This CDR3 comprises 13 residues. Germline V gene data show CDR1 as SGHTA and CDR2 as FQGNSA. The CDR3: CASSLDRTYGYTF. The CDR3 nucleotides are TGTGCCAGCAGCTTAGACAGAACCTATGGCTACACCTTC.

In its sample, this clone was seen a few times. The chain uses TRBV7-2 and TRBJ2-2, with 8 bases identical to TRBD2. Per the germline V gene, CDR1 is SGHTA and CDR2 is FQGNSA. After removal of 1 base from V and 5 bases from J, the junction contained 0 bases not matched to a gene. This CDR3 region has 14 residues. The CDR3 region is CASSLVAGTGELFF. CDR3 DNA sequence: TGTGCCAGCAGCTTAGTAGCGGGGACCGGGGAGCTGTTTTTT.

This clone turned up a few times. This chain joins TRBV5-1 and TRBJ1-1; D ambiguous. Trimming took off 0 bases at V and 0 bases at J, with 9 bases between the two ends. The CDR3 contains 15 residues. The germline gives CDR1 SGHRS, CDR2 YFSETQ. The CDR3 is CASSLAWAVNTEAFF. The CDR3 DNA reads TGCGCCAGCAGCTTGGCCTGGGCAGTGAACACTGAAGCTTTCTTT. Full variable domain (missing parts from reference TRBV5-1 and TRBJ1-1): KAGVTQTPRYLIKTRGQQVTLSCSPISGHRSVSWYQQTPGQGLQFLFEYFSETQRNKGNFPGRFSGRQFSNSRSEMNVSTLELGDSALYLCASSLAWAVNTEAFFGQGTRLTVV.

The table lists this clone with a few counts. This chain connects TRBV29-1 to TRBJ1-1; no firm D call. This CDR3 spans 13 amino acids. Germline loops: CDR1 SQVTM, CDR2 ANQGSEA. Trimming took 8 bases from V and 2 from J, leaving 15 bases between them. The CDR3 DNA sequence: TGCAGCCCCTACAGCACATATAACACTGAAGCTTTCTTT. This encodes CSPYSTYNTEAFF. Combining the CDR3 with reference TRBV29-1 and TRBJ1-1 gives the whole variable domain SAVISQKPSRDICQRGTSLTIQCQVDSQVTMMFWYRQQPGQSLTLIATANQGSEATYESGFVIDKFPISRPNLTFSTLTVSNMSPEDSSIYLCSPYSTYNTEAFFGQGTRLTVV.

This clone was seen a few times. The chain recombines TRBV29-1 with TRBJ2-3, with 10 bases that match TRBD2. Germline trimming cut 5 bases from V and 4 bases from J; bases unmatched to any gene: 3. CDR1 SQVTM and CDR2 ANQGSEA come from the germline V gene. CDR3 length: 13 residues. CDR3 in amino acids: CSVSLAGADTQYF. The CDR3 region has the DNA TGCAGCGTTTCCCTAGCGGGGGCAGATACGCAGTATTTT.

A few counts support this clone. CDR3 DNA sequence: TGCGCCAGCAGCCCGCCCGGGACTAGCGGTAGGCAGTACTTC. It encodes CASSPPGTSGRQYF. V and J are TRBV5-1 and TRBJ2-7, with 11 bases matching TRBD2. CDR3 length: 14 residues. The junction had 9 bases not matched to a gene; V was cut back by 4 bases and J by 9 bases. CDR1 is SGHRS, CDR2 YFSETQ, per germline.

In this sample, this clone turned up a few times. V and J are TRBV11-3 and TRBJ1-2; D is unresolved. CDR3 length equals 14 residues. Germline loops: CDR1 SGHNT, CDR2 YENEEA. The V end lost 5 bases, the J end lost 4 bases, and 14 bases lay between the germline ends. The CDR3 sequence: CASSATREAYGYTF. The DNA for the CDR3 is TGTGCCAGCAGCGCCACACGCGAGGCCTATGGCTACACCTTC.

The sample holds a few counts of this clone. The chain is built from TRBV11-3 and TRBJ1-2; TRBD1 matches 7 bases. Germline trimming cut 5 bases from V and 8 bases from J; bases unmatched to any gene: 11. The CDR3 totals 14 residues. CDR1 SGHNT and CDR2 YENEEA come from the germline V gene. The CDR3 nucleotides read TGTGCCAGCAGCACAATCCGACAGGGTTGGGGCTACACCTTC. As protein: CASSTIRQGWGYTF. Together with reference TRBV11-3 and TRBJ1-2, the CDR3 gives the full variable domain: EAGVVQSPRYKIIEKKQPVAFWCNPISGHNTLYWYLQNLGQGPELLIRYENEEAVDDSQLPKDRFSAERLKGVDSTLKIQPAELGDSAVYLCASSTIRQGWGYTFGSGTRLTVV.

V usage is TRBV5-4 and J usage is TRBJ2-7, with D hard to call. The germline V and J ends were trimmed by 4 bases and 6 bases, with 14 bases remaining between them. Germline V lookup: CDR1 SGHNT, CDR2 YYREEE (reference sequence). The CDR3 totals 13 residues. The CDR3 region has the DNA TGTGCCAGCAGCCCGACGAGGAGACGCGAGCAGTACTTC. It translates to CASSPTRRREQYF.

The rearrangement links TRBV6-1 to TRBJ1-2; 9 bases fit TRBD1. V shed 5 bases, J shed 6 bases, and the junction held 4 bases outside the gene matches. Germline CDR1 MNHNS, CDR2 SASEGT. The CDR3 contains 13 residues. The CDR3 DNA sequence: TGTGCCAGCAGTACAGGGGGCTTTGATGGCTACACCTTC. Its translation is CASSTGGFDGYTF.

The chain recombines TRBV11-3 with TRBJ2-7; TRBD2 matches at 7 bases. The V gene end was trimmed by 1 base and the J gene end by 3 bases; junction bases not matched to a gene: 6. The germline V gene encodes CDR1 SGHNT and CDR2 YENEEA. CDR3 length: 15 amino acids. The CDR3 bases are TGTGCCAGCAGCTTAGCGTCGGCGGGAGACTACGAGCAGTACTTC. This translates into CASSLASAGDYEQYF.

This clone was detected a few times. J is TRBJ2-1 and V is TRBV7-2; the match to TRBD1 covers 8 bases. The CDR3 is 17 residues long. V shed 3 bases and J 5 bases; nucleotides not matched to a gene: 12. Germline V gene data show CDR1 as SGHTA and CDR2 as FQGNSA. The CDR3 region has the DNA TGTGCCAGCAGCTTTCCGCAGGGGGCCCAATGGAACAATGAGCAGTTCTTC. Translated: CASSFPQGAQWNNEQFF.

The V call is TRBV18, the J call TRBJ1-4, with 7 bases that match TRBD1. This CDR3 spans 16 amino acids. Germline V lookup: CDR1 KGHSH, CDR2 LQKENI. V shed 6 bases and J 3 bases; nucleotides not matched to a gene: 10. CDR3 amino acids: CASSSSTGTANEKLFF. CDR3 DNA: TGTGCCAGCTCGTCGAGCACCGGGACAGCTAATGAAAAACTGTTTTTT.

The J gene is TRBJ2-1, the V gene TRBV14; the match to TRBD2 covers 10 bases. The V gene's germline CDR1 is SGHDN and CDR2 FVKESK. Unmatched junction bases numbered 4, after V lost 4 bases and J lost 4 bases. The CDR3 is 15 amino acids. In DNA form, the CDR3 reads TGTGCCAGCAGCCCGGGGACTAGCGTTTACAATGAGCAGTTCTTC. Its translation is CASSPGTSVYNEQFF.

Only a few counts were recorded for this clone. The CDR3 bases are TGTGCCAGCAGCTCACCGGGACATCCCACAGATACGCAGTATTTT. It codes for CASSSPGHPTDTQYF. The genes are TRBV11-2 and TRBJ2-3, with D possibly TRBD1 on 6 matching bases. The germline V gene encodes CDR1 SGHAT and CDR2 FQNNGV. V was clipped by 4 bases and J by 2 bases, with 13 bases between them. This CDR3 is 15 amino acids long.

This rearrangement joins TRBV29-1 to TRBJ2-7; no clear D gene. The CDR3 totals 12 residues. The V gene's germline CDR1 is SQVTM and CDR2 ANQGSEA. The V end lost 0 bases, the J end lost 3 bases, and 6 bases lay between the germline ends. The CDR3 sequence is CSVEEPSYEQYF. The CDR3 bases are TGCAGCGTTGAAGAACCCAGCTACGAGCAGTACTTC.

This clone was seen more than once but under ten times. The chain couples TRBV12-2 to TRBJ2-2; the table's TRBD1 call for D was not verified on the DNA. TRBV12-2 is a pseudogene locus. The length of the CDR3 is 14 residues. In DNA, the CDR3 is TGTGCAAGTCGTTGGGACACACCTACCGGGGAGCTGTTTTTT. Its translation is CASRWDTPTGELFF.

This rearrangement joins TRBV28 to TRBJ1-5; D gene uncertain. This CDR3 comprises 13 residues. V gave up 4 bases and J gave up 4 bases, with 8 bases separating them. Germline V gene sequence: CDR1 MDHEN, CDR2 SYDVKM. The chain's CDR3 is CASSSGRNQPQHF. The DNA of the CDR3 is TGTGCCAGCAGTTCCGGCAGGAATCAGCCCCAGCATTTT.

The rearrangement links TRBV11-3 to TRBJ2-1; maybe TRBD2 (5 bases). V was shortened by 5 bases and J by 10 bases, with 18 bases between the two germline ends. Germline V lookup: CDR1 SGHNT, CDR2 YENEEA. The CDR3 length is 14 residues. The CDR3 reads CASSAQLVPGEQFF. In DNA form, the CDR3 reads TGTGCCAGCAGCGCGCAACTAGTTCCCGGGGAGCAGTTCTTC.